The T cell receptor beta chain under discussion was sequenced for a study of blood T cell repertoires in COVID-19 (dated by TCRdb to the early 2020s). Broadly, across the study: The collaborator samples originated in the United States, Italy and Spain and spanned the acute and convalescent phases of COVID-19. The sample metadata nearly always contained a de-identified subject ID, COVID-19 status, age in years and sex. Deeply sampled blood TCRbeta repertoires from subjects exposed to, actively infected with, or recovered from COVID-19 were included in the dataset. Where available, HLA class I and class II types were obtained from metadata supplied by the sample provider rather than from assay-based typing. The repertoires were released in a freely available public database intended as a resource for research on the immune response to SARS-CoV-2. The material from the prospective study consisted of cDNA or gDNA derived from T cells, B-cell-depleted T cells, or PBMCs. The samples were drawn from the first 160 participants of the ongoing ImmuneRACE study and from more than 1,000 subjects provided by 6 global collaborators.

TCRbeta CDR3 regions were amplified from genomic DNA using the immunoSEQ Assay, a bias-controlled multiplex PCR. In the authors' own workflow: Within the assay, amplification of reference gene primers was used to estimate how many nucleated cells each sample contained. Sequence reads were collapsed and filtered to measure the absolute abundance of every unique TCRbeta CDR3 rearrangement. For each sample, productive Simpson clonality was calculated by taking the square root of Simpson's diversity index across productive rearrangements. TCRdb retrieved this table from immuneACCESS and kept in-frame rearrangements only. Not all clones are present; in checked studies, unresolved V genes account for under half, and no reason is known for the remainder. V, J and clone size were drawn from that table, and D and trimming were deduced from the DNA. Within this sample are some 80,000 clones, with roughly nine tenths of them counted one time only. Together, the top ten hold just over 2.5% of the sample.

The germline V gene (reference sequence) provides CDR1 LNHDA and CDR2 SQIVND. Clipping removes 5 bases from V and 3 bases from J, with 6 as the unmatched junction base count. The CDR3 sequence holds 14 residues, the cysteine and phenylalanine included. The DNA shown is the 42-base CDR3, in frame from base 1. One collaborating source in Seattle enrolled patients during active infection and followed them longitudinally through the course of disease. The collaborating institutions used their own protocols to collect whole blood in K2EDTA tubes. For TCRbeta analysis, collaborator samples were shipped as frozen whole blood, as isolated PBMCs, or as DNA extracted from either sample type. In the case of this clone: The clone's antigen remains unknown. Nothing much larger sits one base from this clone, and base qualities are not available.

Results and caveats for the whole study, not just this receptor: The quantity of clinical and demographic metadata differed by source and by participant and was supplied without curation.

This sequence uses TRBV19 and TRBJ2-7, and 8 junction bases match TRBD1. Material for sequencing was peripheral blood. The receptor was derived from a man in his forties or fifties with COVID-19, enrolled during active disease. The CDR3 amino acid sequence is: CASSFSGQDYEQYF. The nucleotides read TGTGCCAGTAGTTTCTCGGGACAGGACTACGAGCAGTACTTC.